Here is one T cell receptor beta chain with its context. Antigen: not known. In making TCR beta libraries, quantitative 5'-RACE with molecular barcodes was used. TCRdb itself ran the 5' RACE reads through MiXCR, one entry per CDR3 protein. The table includes over 450,000 distinct CDR3 sequences, roughly 13% detected once. This specimen comes from a study of CD8 T cells in ankylosing spondylitis. Findings of the study overall: Disease-associated clonotypes exhibited CD8+ identity and were relatively infrequent in peripheral blood. Prior literature has documented some motif variants in synovial fluid and blood from reactive arthritis. Seven to nine highly homologous variants formed a TCR beta motif that appeared characteristic of ankylosing spondylitis blood. Reports say disease-linked clones showed up significantly more in matched ankylosing spondylitis synovial fluid.

Sequencing was carried out using blood, either unsorted or a sorted T cell fraction (not recorded which). This TCR derives from a male donor with ankylosing spondylitis.

Written as DNA, the CDR3 is TGTGCCAGCAGCTTACTACAGGGTCCCTCTGGGGCCAACGTCCTGACTTTC. Translated, it gives CASSLLQGPSGANVLTF. This chain connects TRBV7-2 to TRBJ2-6; maybe TRBD1 (6 bases). The germline V gene encodes CDR1 SGHTA and CDR2 FQGNSA. V was clipped by 2 bases and J by 0 bases, with 11 bases between them. The CDR3 is 17 residues long.